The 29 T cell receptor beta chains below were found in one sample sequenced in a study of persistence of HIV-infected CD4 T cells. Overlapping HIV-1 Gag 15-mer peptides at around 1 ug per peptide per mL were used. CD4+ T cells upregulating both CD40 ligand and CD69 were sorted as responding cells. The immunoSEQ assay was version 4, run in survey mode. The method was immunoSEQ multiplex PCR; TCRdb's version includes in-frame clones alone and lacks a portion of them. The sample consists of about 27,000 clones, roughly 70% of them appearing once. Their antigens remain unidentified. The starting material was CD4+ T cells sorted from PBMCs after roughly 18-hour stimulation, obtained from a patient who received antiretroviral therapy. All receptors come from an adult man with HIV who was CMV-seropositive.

CDR3 residues: CASSPGSAEAFF. For the CDR3, the DNA is TGTGCCAGCTCACCGGGGTCGGCTGAAGCTTTCTTT. This chain links TRBV18 with TRBJ1-1; D is ambiguous. The V gene lost 3 bases and the J gene lost 6 bases, with 8 bases spanning the gap. CDR1 and CDR2 (germline): KGHSH, LQKENI. This CDR3 contains 12 residues.

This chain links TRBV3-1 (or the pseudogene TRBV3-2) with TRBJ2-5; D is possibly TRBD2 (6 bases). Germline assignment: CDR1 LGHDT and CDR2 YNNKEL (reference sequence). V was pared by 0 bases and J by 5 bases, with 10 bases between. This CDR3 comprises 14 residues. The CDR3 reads CASSQETSWETQYF. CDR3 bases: TGTGCCAGCAGCCAAGAAACTAGCTGGGAGACCCAGTACTTC.

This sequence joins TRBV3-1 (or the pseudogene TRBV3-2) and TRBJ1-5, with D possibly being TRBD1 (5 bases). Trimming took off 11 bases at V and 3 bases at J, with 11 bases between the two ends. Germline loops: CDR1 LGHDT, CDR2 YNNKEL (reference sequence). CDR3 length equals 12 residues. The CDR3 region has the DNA TGTGCCCACCGGGGGAACAATCAGCCCCAGCATTTT. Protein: CAHRGNNQPQHF.

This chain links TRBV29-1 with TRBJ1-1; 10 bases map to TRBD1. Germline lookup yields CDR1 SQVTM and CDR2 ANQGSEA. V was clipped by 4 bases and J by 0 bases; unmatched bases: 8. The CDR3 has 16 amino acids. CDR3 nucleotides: TGCAGCGTTGGAGGGGGGACAGGGGCCATGAACACTGAAGCTTTCTTT. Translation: CSVGGGTGAMNTEAFF.

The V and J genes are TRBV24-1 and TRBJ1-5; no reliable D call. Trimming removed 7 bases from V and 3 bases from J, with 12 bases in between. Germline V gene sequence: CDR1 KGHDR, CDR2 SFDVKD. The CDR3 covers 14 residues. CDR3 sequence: CATSPAGPNQPQHF. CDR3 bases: TGTGCCACCAGCCCCGCGGGTCCCAATCAGCCCCAGCATTTT.

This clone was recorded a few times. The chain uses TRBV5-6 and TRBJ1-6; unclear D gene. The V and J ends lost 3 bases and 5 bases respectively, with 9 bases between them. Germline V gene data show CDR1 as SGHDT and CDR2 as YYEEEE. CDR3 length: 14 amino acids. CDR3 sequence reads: CASSSETDNSPLHF. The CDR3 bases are TGTGCCAGCAGCTCCGAGACCGATAATTCACCCCTCCACTTT.

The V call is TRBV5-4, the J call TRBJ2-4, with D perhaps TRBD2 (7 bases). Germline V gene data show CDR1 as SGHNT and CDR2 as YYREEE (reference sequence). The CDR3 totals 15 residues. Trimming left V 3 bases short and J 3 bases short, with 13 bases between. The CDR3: CASSSGGAGKNIQYF. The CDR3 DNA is TGTGCCAGCAGCTCGGGGGGCGCGGGCAAAAACATTCAGTACTTC.

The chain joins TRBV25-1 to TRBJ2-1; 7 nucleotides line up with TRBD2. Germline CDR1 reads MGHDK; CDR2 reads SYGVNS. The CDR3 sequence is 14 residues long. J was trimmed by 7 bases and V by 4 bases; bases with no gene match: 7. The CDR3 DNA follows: TGTGCCAGCAGTGGGGGGGGAGGGAGGAATGAGCAGTTCTTC. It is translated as CASSGGGGRNEQFF.

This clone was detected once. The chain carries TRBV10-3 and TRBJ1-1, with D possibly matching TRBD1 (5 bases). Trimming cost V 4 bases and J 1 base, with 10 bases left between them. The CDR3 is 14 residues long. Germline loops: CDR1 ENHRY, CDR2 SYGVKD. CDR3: CAISGKGANTEAFF. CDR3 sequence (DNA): TGTGCCATCAGTGGAAAAGGGGCGAACACTGAAGCTTTCTTT.

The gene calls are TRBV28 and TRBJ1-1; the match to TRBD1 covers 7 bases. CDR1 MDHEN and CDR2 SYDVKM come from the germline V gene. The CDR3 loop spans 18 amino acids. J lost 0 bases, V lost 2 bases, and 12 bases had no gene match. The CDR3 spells CASSLPPNPGQMNTEAFF. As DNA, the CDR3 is TGTGCCAGCAGTTTACCACCGAACCCGGGACAGATGAACACTGAAGCTTTCTTT.

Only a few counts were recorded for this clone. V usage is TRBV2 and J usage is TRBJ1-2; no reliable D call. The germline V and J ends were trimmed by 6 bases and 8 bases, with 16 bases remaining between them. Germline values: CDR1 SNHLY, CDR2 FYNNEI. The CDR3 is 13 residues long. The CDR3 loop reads CASRTREAGGYTF. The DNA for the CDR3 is TGTGCCAGCAGAACAAGGGAGGCGGGCGGCTACACCTTC.

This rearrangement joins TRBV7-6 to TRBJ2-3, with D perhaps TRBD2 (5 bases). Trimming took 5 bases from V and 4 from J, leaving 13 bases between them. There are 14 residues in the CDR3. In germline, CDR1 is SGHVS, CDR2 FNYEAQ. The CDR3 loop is CASSREPPADTQYF. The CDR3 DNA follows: TGTGCCAGCAGCAGGGAGCCCCCCGCAGATACGCAGTATTTT.

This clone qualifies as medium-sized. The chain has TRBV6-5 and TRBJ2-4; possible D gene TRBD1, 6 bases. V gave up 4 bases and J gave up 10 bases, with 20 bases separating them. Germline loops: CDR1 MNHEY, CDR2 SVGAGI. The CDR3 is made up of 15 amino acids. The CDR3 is CASSSGDKRWGIQYF. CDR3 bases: TGTGCCAGCAGTTCCGGGGACAAGAGATGGGGAATTCAGTACTTC.

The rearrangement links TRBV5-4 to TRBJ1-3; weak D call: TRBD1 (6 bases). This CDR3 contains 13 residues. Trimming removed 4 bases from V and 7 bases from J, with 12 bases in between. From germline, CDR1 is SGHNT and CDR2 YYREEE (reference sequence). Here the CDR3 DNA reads TGTGCCAGCAGCGCCGGGACATCGAACACCATATATTTT. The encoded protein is CASSAGTSNTIYF.

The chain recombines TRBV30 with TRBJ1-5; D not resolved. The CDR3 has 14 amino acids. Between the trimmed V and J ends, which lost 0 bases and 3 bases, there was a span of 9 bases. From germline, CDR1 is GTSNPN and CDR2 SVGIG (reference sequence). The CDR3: CAWSVATHNQPQHF. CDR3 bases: TGTGCCTGGAGTGTAGCGACACACAATCAGCCCCAGCATTTT.

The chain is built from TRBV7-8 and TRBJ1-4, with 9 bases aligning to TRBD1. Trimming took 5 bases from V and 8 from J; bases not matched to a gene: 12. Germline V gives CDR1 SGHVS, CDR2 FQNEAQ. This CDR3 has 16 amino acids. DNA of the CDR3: TGTGCCAGCAGCGTGAACAGGGGGCGCGTGACCGAAAAACTGTTTTTT. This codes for CASSVNRGRVTEKLFF.

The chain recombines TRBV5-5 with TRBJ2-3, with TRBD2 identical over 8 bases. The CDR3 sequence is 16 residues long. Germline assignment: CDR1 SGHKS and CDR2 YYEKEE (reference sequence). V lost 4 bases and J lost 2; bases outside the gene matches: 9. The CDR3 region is CASSRTGGGNTDTQYF. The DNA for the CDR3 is TGTGCCAGCAGCCGTACGGGCGGGGGGAACACAGATACGCAGTATTTT.

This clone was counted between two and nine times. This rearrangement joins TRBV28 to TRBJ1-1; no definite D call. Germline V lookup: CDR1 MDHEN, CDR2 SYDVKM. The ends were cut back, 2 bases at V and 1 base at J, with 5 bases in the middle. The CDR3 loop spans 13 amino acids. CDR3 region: CASSLKWNTEAFF. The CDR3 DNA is TGTGCCAGCAGTTTAAAGTGGAACACTGAAGCTTTCTTT. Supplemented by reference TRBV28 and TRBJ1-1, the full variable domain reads DVKVTQSSRYLVKRTGEKVFLECVQDMDHENMFWYRQDPGLGLRLIYFSYDVKMKEKGDIPEGYSVSREKKERFSLILESASTNQTSMYLCASSLKWNTEAFFGQGTRLTVV.

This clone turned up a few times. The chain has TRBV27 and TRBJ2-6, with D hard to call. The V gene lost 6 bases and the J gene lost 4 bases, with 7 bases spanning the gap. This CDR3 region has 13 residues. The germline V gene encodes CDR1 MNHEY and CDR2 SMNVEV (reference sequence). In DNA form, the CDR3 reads TGTGCCAGCAGGACGTCGGGGGCCAACGTCCTGACTTTC. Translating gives CASRTSGANVLTF.

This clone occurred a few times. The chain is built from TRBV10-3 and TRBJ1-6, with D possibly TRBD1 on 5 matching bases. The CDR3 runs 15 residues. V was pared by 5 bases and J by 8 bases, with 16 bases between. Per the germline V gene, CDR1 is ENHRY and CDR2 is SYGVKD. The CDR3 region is CAISMTELGYSPLHF. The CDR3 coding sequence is TGTGCCATCAGTATGACAGAGCTCGGGTATTCACCCCTCCACTTT.

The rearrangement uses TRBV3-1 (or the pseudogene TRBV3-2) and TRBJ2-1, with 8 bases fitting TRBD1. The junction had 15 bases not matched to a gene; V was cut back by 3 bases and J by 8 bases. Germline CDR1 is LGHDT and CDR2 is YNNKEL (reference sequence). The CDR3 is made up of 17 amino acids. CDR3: CASSQIWATGAEDEQFF. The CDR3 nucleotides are TGTGCCAGCAGCCAGATATGGGCGACAGGGGCTGAAGATGAGCAGTTCTTC.

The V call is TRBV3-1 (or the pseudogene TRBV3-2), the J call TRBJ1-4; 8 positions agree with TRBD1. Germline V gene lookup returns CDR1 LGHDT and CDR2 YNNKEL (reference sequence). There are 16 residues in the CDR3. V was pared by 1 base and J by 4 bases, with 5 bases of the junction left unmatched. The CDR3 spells CASSQVKGQGNEKLFF. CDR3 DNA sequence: TGTGCCAGCAGCCAAGTAAAAGGACAGGGTAATGAAAAACTGTTTTTT.

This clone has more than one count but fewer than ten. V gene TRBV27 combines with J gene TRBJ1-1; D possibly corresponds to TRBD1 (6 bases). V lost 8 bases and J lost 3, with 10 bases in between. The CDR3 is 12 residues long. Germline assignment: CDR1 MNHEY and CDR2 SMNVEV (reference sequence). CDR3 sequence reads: CASLGQHTEAFF. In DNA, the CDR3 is TGTGCCAGCCTAGGACAGCACACTGAAGCTTTCTTT.

The CDR3 DNA sequence: TGTGCCAGCAATTACAGGGGTAATCAGCCCCAGCATTTT. Its protein is CASNYRGNQPQHF. The chain couples TRBV2 to TRBJ1-5; 7 nucleotides line up with TRBD1. The length of the CDR3 is 13 residues. Trimming removed 7 bases from V and 4 bases from J; junction bases left unmatched: 4. The V gene's germline CDR1 is SNHLY and CDR2 FYNNEI.

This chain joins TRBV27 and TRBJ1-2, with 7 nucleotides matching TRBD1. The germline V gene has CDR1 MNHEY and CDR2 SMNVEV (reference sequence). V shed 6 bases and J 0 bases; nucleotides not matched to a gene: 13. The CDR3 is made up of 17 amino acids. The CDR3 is CASSQRARTGTNYGYTF. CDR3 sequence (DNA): TGTGCCAGCAGCCAACGGGCCAGGACAGGAACTAACTATGGCTACACCTTC.

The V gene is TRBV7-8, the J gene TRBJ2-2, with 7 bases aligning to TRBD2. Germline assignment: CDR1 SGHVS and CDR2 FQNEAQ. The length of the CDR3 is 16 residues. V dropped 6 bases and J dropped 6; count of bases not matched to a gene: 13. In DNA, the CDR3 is TGTGCCAGCAGTAGACTAGCCCAGGGATGGGCCGGGGAGCTGTTTTTT. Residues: CASSRLAQGWAGELFF.

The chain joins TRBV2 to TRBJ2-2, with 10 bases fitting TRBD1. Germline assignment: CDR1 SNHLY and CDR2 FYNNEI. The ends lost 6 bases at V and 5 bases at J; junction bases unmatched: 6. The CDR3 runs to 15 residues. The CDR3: CASSLTGGGTGELFF. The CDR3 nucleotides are TGTGCCAGCAGCCTGACAGGGGGCGGGACCGGGGAGCTGTTTTTT. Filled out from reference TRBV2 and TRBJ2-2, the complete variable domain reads EPEVTQTPSHQVTQMGQEVILRCVPISNHLYFYWYRQILGQKVEFLVSFYNNEISEKSEIFDDQFSVERPDGSNFTLKIRSTKLEDSAMYFCASSLTGGGTGELFFGEGSRLTVL.

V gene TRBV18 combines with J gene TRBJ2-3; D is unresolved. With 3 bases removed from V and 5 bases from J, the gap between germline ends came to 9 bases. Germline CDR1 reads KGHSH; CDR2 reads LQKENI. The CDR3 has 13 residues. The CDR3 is CASSPTHRDTQYF. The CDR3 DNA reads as TGTGCCAGCTCACCGACGCACAGAGATACGCAGTATTTT.

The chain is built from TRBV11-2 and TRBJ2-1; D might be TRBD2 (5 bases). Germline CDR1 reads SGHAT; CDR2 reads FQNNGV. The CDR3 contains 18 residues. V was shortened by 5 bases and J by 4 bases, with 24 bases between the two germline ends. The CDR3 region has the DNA TGTGCCAGCAGCGACTCTGGGAGTGCGGCGGTTGCTTACAATGAGCAGTTCTTC. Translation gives CASSDSGSAAVAYNEQFF.